Below, 28 T cell receptor beta chains from the same sample are listed, as sequenced in a study of breast tumors, draining lymph nodes, adjacent tissues. TCRdb ran MiXCR on the multiplex PCR reads and lists one entry per CDR3 protein. Counted here are approximately 52,000 distinct CDR3 sequences, roughly 41% occurring once; the ten biggest clones make up over 9.5%. Sequenced sample: breast tumor tissue. The receptors here all came from a female donor with breast cancer. Some clones in this sample may be carry-over from other donors' samples.

Remarks on this clonotype: This clone may be a read error of a much larger clone one base away. The rearrangement joins TRBV7-6 to TRBJ1-1; perhaps TRBD1 as D (6 bases). There are 17 residues in the CDR3. Per the germline V gene, CDR1 is SGHVS and CDR2 is FNYEAQ. V gave up 1 base and J gave up 1 base, with 16 bases separating them. For the CDR3, the DNA is TGTGCCAGCAGCTTAGGCAGGGGTCATGGTTCGAACACTGAAGCTTTCTTT. Its translation: CASSLGRGHGSNTEAFF.

In this sample, this clonotype turned up a few times. This chain connects TRBV20-1 to TRBJ1-5; D may be TRBD1 (6 bases). V lost 4 bases and J 11 bases, leaving 15 bases between the germline ends. CDR1 and CDR2 from the germline V gene are DFQATT and SNEGSKA (reference sequence). The CDR3 contains 12 residues. The CDR3 sequence: CSANRVDKTQHF. The CDR3 DNA is TGCAGTGCTAACAGGGTCGATAAGACCCAGCATTTT.

The gene calls are TRBV12-3 or TRBV12-4 and TRBJ2-6; D unclear. Deletions cut 5 bases from V and 4 bases from J, with 6 bases between. CDR3 size: 13 residues. The CDR3 region is CASSDPGANVLTF. CDR3 bases: TGTGCCAGCAGTGACCCCGGGGCCAACGTCCTGACTTTC.

With respect to this clonotype: This may be a read error: a much more frequent sequence differs by one nucleotide. J is TRBJ1-3 and V is TRBV5-4; D unresolved. Germline V gene sequence: CDR1 SGHNT, CDR2 YYREEE (reference sequence). The CDR3 spans 13 residues. In nucleotides, the CDR3 is TGTGCCAGGGAGATAGGATCTGCAAACACCATATATTTT. Its protein product is CAREIGSANTIYF.

This clonotype was seen many times. This chain uses TRBV5-1 with TRBJ1-3, with D perhaps matching TRBD1 (5 bases). Trimming removed 5 bases at V and 2 bases at J, with 8 bases between. Germline assignment: CDR1 SGHRS and CDR2 YFSETQ. This CDR3 comprises 13 residues. The CDR3 protein is CASSQGAGNTIYF. The CDR3 coding sequence is TGCGCCAGCAGTCAAGGGGCTGGAAACACCATATATTTT.

The chain is built from TRBV6-2 or TRBV6-3 and TRBJ1-5; D is undetermined. CDR3 length equals 13 residues. CDR1 and CDR2 from the germline V gene are MNHEY and SVGEGT. Deletions cut 2 bases from V and 11 bases from J, with 13 bases between. The CDR3 sequence: CASSYDTWETQHF. The CDR3 coding sequence is TGTGCCAGCAGTTACGACACTTGGGAGACCCAGCATTTT.

V is TRBV20-1 and J is TRBJ1-2; TRBD1 matches at 12 bases. The CDR3 is 16 amino acids. V lost 6 bases and J lost 0; bases outside the gene matches: 8. The germline gives CDR1 DFQATT, CDR2 SNEGSKA (reference sequence). CDR3 region: CSASRDRGLPNYGYTF. The CDR3, as DNA: TGCAGTGCCTCACGGGACAGGGGGCTCCCTAACTATGGCTACACCTTC.

The V gene is TRBV2, the J gene TRBJ1-5; 7 nucleotides line up with TRBD1. Germline CDR1 reads SNHLY; CDR2 reads FYNNEI. The CDR3 spans 14 residues. V shed 6 bases, J shed 1 base, and the junction held 3 bases outside the gene matches. This CDR3 is CASRGTVSNQPQHF. The DNA for the CDR3 is TGTGCCAGCAGGGGGACAGTGAGCAATCAGCCCCAGCATTTT. The whole variable domain, filled in from reference TRBV2 and TRBJ1-5, reads EPEVTQTPSHQVTQMGQEVILRCVPISNHLYFYWYRQILGQKVEFLVSFYNNEISEKSEIFDDQFSVERPDGSNFTLKIRSTKLEDSAMYFCASRGTVSNQPQHFGDGTRLSIL.

This clonotype has at least ten counts. The chain combines TRBV7-2 with TRBJ1-3, with D unclear. The CDR3 has 14 amino acids. The ends were cut back, 5 bases at V and 4 bases at J, with 12 bases in the middle. CDR1 and CDR2 from the germline V gene are SGHTA and FQGNSA. The CDR3 DNA is TGTGCCAGCAGCCCGAGCCCGACAGGAAACACCATATATTTT. It codes for CASSPSPTGNTIYF.

The sample holds many counts of this clonotype. V is TRBV7-3 and J is TRBJ1-6; D is undetermined. The V gene lost 3 bases and the J gene lost 4 bases, with 7 bases spanning the gap. Per germline, CDR1 SGHTA and CDR2 FQGTGA. The CDR3 spans 14 residues. The CDR3 loop reads CASSFSKYNSPLHF. The CDR3 nucleotides read TGTGCCAGCAGCTTCAGCAAATATAATTCACCCCTCCACTTT.

V gene TRBV4-3 combines with J gene TRBJ2-1; possible D gene TRBD2, 5 bases. Germline CDR1 and CDR2: LGHNA and YSLEER. The V and J ends lost 1 base and 4 bases respectively, with 14 bases between them. CDR3 size: 16 residues. The CDR3 reads CASSQGVSGDYNEQFF. The CDR3 DNA sequence: TGCGCCAGCAGCCAAGGCGTCAGCGGTGATTACAATGAGCAGTTCTTC.

This clonotype is medium-sized by share. This chain joins TRBV7-3 and TRBJ1-4; D is unresolved. The germline CDR1 and CDR2 sequences are SGHTA and FQGTGA. V was cut by 3 bases and J by 8 bases, with 10 bases left in between. The CDR3 is 13 amino acids. The DNA for the CDR3 is TGTGCCAGCAGCTTGAACCTGATGGAAAAACTGTTTTTT. Translated: CASSLNLMEKLFF.

The gene calls are TRBV7-9 and TRBJ2-7, with D perhaps TRBD1 (6 bases). The ends were cut back, 3 bases at V and 5 bases at J, with 17 bases in the middle. CDR3 length: 15 amino acids. Germline V gene lookup returns CDR1 SEHNR and CDR2 FQNEAQ (reference sequence). The chain's CDR3 is CASSFGGEVRDEQYF. In nucleotides, the CDR3 is TGTGCCAGCAGCTTTGGGGGCGAGGTCCGAGACGAGCAGTACTTC.

Points on this clonotype: The limits of the CDR3 on the DNA are not certain, so only TCRdb's listed CDR3 is given. The V call is TRBV11-2, the J call TRBJ2-7. From germline, CDR1 is SGHAT and CDR2 FQNNGV. The CDR3 numbers 20 amino acids, ends counted. The chain's CDR3 is CASSIYLCSVYGRSSYEQYF.

This clonotype was counted many times. The V call is TRBV27, the J call TRBJ2-4; 9 positions match TRBD1. The CDR3 has 14 residues. V shed 6 bases and J 6 bases; nucleotides not matched to a gene: 6. Looked up from germline, CDR1 is MNHEY and CDR2 is SMNVEV (reference sequence). In DNA, the CDR3 is TGTGCCAGCAGCAGGACAGGGGCAGGAAACATTCAGTACTTC. It yields the protein CASSRTGAGNIQYF.

This clonotype was observed a single time. The DNA is omitted, as the CDR3 cannot be located on it reliably, and the CDR3 follows TCRdb's listing. The chain has TRBV7-9 and TRBJ2-1; TRBD2 reflects the table's D call only, with no check against the DNA. Germline V lookup: CDR1 SEHNR, CDR2 FQNEAQ (reference sequence). Counting both end residues, the CDR3 totals 20 amino acids. This CDR3 is CASSFYICSARGLVGNEQFF.

This chain connects TRBV7-2 to TRBJ2-7; 12 bases agree with TRBD2. V shed 5 bases, J shed 6 bases, and the junction held 5 bases outside the gene matches. From germline, CDR1 is SGHTA and CDR2 FQGNSA. The CDR3 runs to 14 residues. The CDR3 DNA reads as TGTGCCAGCAGCCCGACTAGCGGGAGTGCCGAGCAGTACTTC. Protein sequence: CASSPTSGSAEQYF.

This clonotype was found many times. The chain uses TRBV12-3 or TRBV12-4 and TRBJ2-3; 9 nucleotides align to TRBD2. The CDR3 extends over 15 amino acids. Unmatched junction bases numbered 9, after V lost 5 bases and J lost 6 bases. CDR3 residues: CASSGGAGGFDTQYF. CDR3 nucleotide sequence: TGTGCCAGCAGTGGAGGGGCGGGAGGGTTCGATACGCAGTATTTT.

This clonotype was detected once. Relative to the germline gene, one junction end is altered; a read error may explain this. The chain joins TRBV27 to TRBJ1-2; 12 nucleotides line up with TRBD1. CDR1 is MNHEY and CDR2 is SMNVEV in the germline V gene (reference sequence). This CDR3 comprises 17 residues. The CDR3 DNA reads as TGTGCCAGCAGTCGAACCGGGACAGGGGGCGGAGGCTATGGCTACGCCTTC. This encodes CASSRTGTGGGGYGYAF.

As for this clonotype: A read error may produce the germline difference seen at one junction end. The V call is TRBV14, the J call TRBJ2-7; the match to TRBD1 covers 8 bases. The germline V gene has CDR1 SGHDN and CDR2 FVKESK. This CDR3 is built from 13 residues. CDR3 bases: TGTGCCGGCAGCCCGGACAGGGCTTCCGAGCAGCACTTC. Residues: CAGSPDRASEQHF.

Regarding this clonotype: The junction differs from germline at one of its ends, possibly a read error. The chain has TRBV7-3 and TRBJ2-1, with D perhaps TRBD1 or TRBD2 (5 bases each). The CDR3 has 14 amino acids. The germline V gene has CDR1 SGHTA and CDR2 FQGTGA. CDR3 sequence reads: CASSLGLPPQERLF. CDR3 DNA sequence: TGTGCCAGCAGCTTAGGACTCCCCCCACAGGAGCGGCTCTTC.

This chain uses TRBV7-2 with TRBJ2-7, with a weak D call TRBD2 (5 bases). Germline assignment: CDR1 SGHTA and CDR2 FQGNSA. V lost 4 bases to trimming and J lost 1 base, with 11 bases between them. CDR3 length equals 14 residues. CDR3 sequence: CASSSLGGSYEQYF. The CDR3 region has the DNA TGTGCCAGCAGCTCGCTCGGAGGATCCTACGAGCAGTACTTC.

This chain uses TRBV15 with TRBJ2-1, with D uncertain. The CDR3 has 13 residues. Germline V gene data show CDR1 as LNHNV and CDR2 as YYDKDF (reference sequence). The germline V and J ends were trimmed by 3 bases and 10 bases, with 13 bases remaining between them. The CDR3 loop is CATSSPGLGEQFF. The CDR3 DNA sequence: TGTGCCACCAGCAGCCCCGGGTTAGGCGAGCAGTTCTTC.

This clonotype occurred a few times. The rearrangement joins TRBV2 to TRBJ2-5, with a possible D match to TRBD1 (5 bases). The V gene's germline CDR1 is SNHLY and CDR2 FYNNEI. V was pared by 1 base and J by 4 bases, with 7 bases between. CDR3 length: 13 amino acids. The DNA of the CDR3 is TGTGCCAGCAGTGAAGGGGGCGGAGAGACCCAGTACTTC. As protein: CASSEGGGETQYF.

This clonotype was detected once. The chain uses TRBV2 and TRBJ1-6; maybe TRBD1 (5 bases). V lost 4 bases to trimming and J lost 6 bases, with 7 bases between them. This CDR3 region has 13 residues. Germline values: CDR1 SNHLY, CDR2 FYNNEI. The CDR3, as DNA: TGTGCCAGCAGTGGGGGGGGTAATTCACCCCTCCACTTT. This encodes CASSGGGNSPLHF.

This clonotype was recorded many times. The gene calls are TRBV20-1 and TRBJ2-5; 10 nucleotides match TRBD2. V lost 5 bases, J lost 3 bases, and 6 bases stayed unmatched. This CDR3 has 14 amino acids. Germline CDR1 and CDR2: DFQATT and SNEGSKA (reference sequence). CDR3 sequence (DNA): TGCAGTGCTGAACCGGGACTAGCGAAAGAGACCCAGTACTTC. It codes for CSAEPGLAKETQYF.

This clonotype came up many times. The V and J genes are TRBV15 and TRBJ1-5; 12 bases map to TRBD1. Germline CDR1 is LNHNV and CDR2 is YYDKDF (reference sequence). The CDR3 is 17 amino acids. J gave up 7 bases and V 3 bases, and 10 bases lay outside the gene matches. The CDR3 spells CATSSGDRGLVEQPQHF. CDR3 DNA: TGTGCCACCAGCAGTGGGGACAGGGGGCTAGTTGAACAGCCCCAGCATTTT. Full variable domain (outside the CDR3, taken from reference TRBV15 and TRBJ1-5): DAMVIQNPRYQVTQFGKPVTLSCSQTLNHNVMYWYQQKSSQAPKLLFHYYDKDFNNEADTPDNFQSRRPNTSFCFLDIRSPGLGDTAMYLCATSSGDRGLVEQPQHFGDGTRLSIL.

This clonotype has at least ten counts. The chain joins TRBV20-1 to TRBJ2-2, with D unclear. The CDR3 extends over 14 amino acids. Germline assignment: CDR1 DFQATT and CDR2 SNEGSKA (reference sequence). The germline V and J ends were trimmed by 0 bases and 3 bases, with 8 bases remaining between them. The CDR3 coding sequence is TGCAGTGCTAGAGATAGAGTGGACACCGGGGAGCTGTTTTTT. Protein sequence: CSARDRVDTGELFF.